This TCR beta chain was observed in a study of blood T cell repertoires in COVID-19 (dated by TCRdb to between 2020 and 2021). Context from the whole study: Samples from collaborators originated in the United States, Italy and Spain and spanned both the acute and convalescent phases of COVID-19. The samples were drawn from the first 160 participants of the ongoing ImmuneRACE study and from over a thousand subjects provided by 6 global collaborators. Where available, HLA class I and class II types were taken from metadata supplied by the sample provider and were not determined by assay-based typing. The repertoires were released in a freely available public database intended as a resource for research on the immune response to SARS-CoV-2. The material from the prospective study consisted of cDNA or gDNA derived from T cells, B-cell-depleted T cells, or PBMCs. The sample metadata nearly always contained a de-identified subject ID, COVID-19 status, age in years and sex. Subjects who had been exposed to COVID-19, were actively infected with it, or had recovered from it provided the deeply sampled blood TCRbeta repertoires that made up the dataset. Overall study outcomes, separate from this receptor: The quantity of clinical and demographic metadata differed by source and by participant and was supplied without curation.

Collaborating institutions collected whole blood in K2EDTA tubes following their own protocols. For TCRbeta analysis, collaborators shipped samples as frozen whole blood, isolated PBMCs, or DNA extracted from either of those sample types. The V and J ends are trimmed by 5 bases and 7 bases, leaving 14 bases between them. The CDR3 numbers 13 residues from cysteine through phenylalanine. The only DNA kept is the CDR3, 39 bases in frame from the first base. CDR1 and CDR2 (KGHSY, FQNENV) derive from the germline V gene. Regarding this clone: What antigen it recognizes has not been identified. No base qualities exist here, and no much larger clone lies one base off it.

The immunoSEQ Assay, a bias-controlled multiplex PCR, was used to amplify TCRbeta CDR3 regions from genomic DNA. The published analysis was carried out like this. The number of nucleated cells in each sample was estimated from the amplification of reference gene primers within the assay. To quantify the absolute abundance of each unique TCRbeta CDR3 rearrangement, sequence reads were collapsed and filtered. For each sample, productive Simpson clonality was calculated by taking the square root of Simpson's diversity index across productive rearrangements. This immuneACCESS table, as held by TCRdb, lists in-frame sequences with V and J called but not all clones. Of the missing ones, under half trace to an unresolved V gene in checked studies; the others have no known cause. For V, J and clone size, that table is used; D and trimming come from the DNA. This sample is represented by some 140,000 clones; roughly 78% of them were singletons. Of the sample, around 1.7% falls within the top ten clones.

The receptor's source is a man older than 75 with acute or convalescent COVID-19. Sequencing was done on a sample of peripheral blood. The sequence joins TRBV16 to TRBJ1-1; TRBD1 is a possible D gene, resting on 5 matching bases. The DNA is TGTGCCAGCAGCTTAGGGCAGGGTGATGAAGCTTTCTTT. It translates as CASSLGQGDEAFF.